This is a list of T cell receptor beta chains from one sample in a study of naive and memory T cell subsets. TCRdb called the UMI-ligation and nested PCR reads again in MiXCR, with one record for every CDR3 protein. The table includes over 90,000 distinct CDR3 sequences, roughly 12% detected once. The sequencing input was naive CD4+ T cells from blood. The receptors derive from a human donor in good health. Both conserved end residues are trimmed from each CDR3.

CDR3 protein: ASRRPGALNTEAF; J gene: TRBJ1-1; CDR3 length: 13; V gene: TRBV6-6
CDR3 protein: ASSLFIGWADTQY; J gene: TRBJ2-3; CDR3 length: 13; V gene: TRBV7-3
CDR3 protein: ASSPTQTKETQY; J gene: TRBJ2-5; CDR3 length: 12; V gene: TRBV7-8
CDR3 protein: ASSYLQGMNNEQY; J gene: TRBJ2-7; CDR3 length: 13; V gene: TRBV6-2/TRBV6-3
CDR3 protein: ASSLRLFGAASNQPQH; J gene: TRBJ1-5; CDR3 length: 16; V gene: TRBV12-3/TRBV12-4
CDR3 protein: ASRATGSYEQY; J gene: TRBJ2-7; CDR3 length: 11; V gene: TRBV12-3/TRBV12-4
CDR3 protein: ASGGSAVQPQH; J gene: TRBJ1-5; CDR3 length: 11; V gene: TRBV12-3/TRBV12-4
CDR3 protein: ASRPRDYQETQY; J gene: TRBJ2-5; CDR3 length: 12; V gene: TRBV2
CDR3 protein: ASSYLTVATDTQY; J gene: TRBJ2-3; CDR3 length: 13; V gene: TRBV6-2/TRBV6-3
CDR3 protein: ASSLTSATYEQY; J gene: TRBJ2-7; CDR3 length: 12; V gene: TRBV5-4
CDR3 protein: ASSPQFPYPAAF; J gene: TRBJ1-1; CDR3 length: 12; V gene: TRBV7-2
CDR3 protein: ASSKADANNYGYT; J gene: TRBJ1-2; CDR3 length: 13; V gene: TRBV25-1